These 8 T cell receptor beta chains came from one sample sequenced in a study of CD8 T cells in ankylosing spondylitis. From the 5' RACE reads, TCRdb called clonotypes with MiXCR, one entry per CDR3 protein. The sample consists of 250,000 to 350,000 distinct CDR3 sequences, about 20% of them appearing once. The specimen sequenced was blood, either unsorted or a sorted T cell fraction (not recorded which). The receptors originated from a female donor with ankylosing spondylitis or in good health (not recorded which).

This clonotype was found a few times. This chain connects TRBV29-1 to TRBJ2-1; D unclear. The germline V gene encodes CDR1 SQVTM and CDR2 ANQGSEA. This CDR3 spans 13 amino acids. The germline V and J ends were trimmed by 7 bases and 5 bases, with 15 bases remaining between them. CDR3 nucleotide sequence: TGCAGCGCCGCCGAGACTGGGGACAATGAGCAGTTCTTC. Its protein is CSAAETGDNEQFF.

This clonotype was counted between two and nine times. The chain joins TRBV6-5 to TRBJ2-5; 7 bases are a match to TRBD2. The germline V gene encodes CDR1 MNHEY and CDR2 SVGAGI. Trimming cost V 0 bases and J 6 bases; bases outside gene matches: 7. The CDR3 sequence is 15 residues long. The DNA of the CDR3 is TGTGCCAGCAGTTACTCGAGTGGCGGGAGCCAGACCCAGTACTTC. This codes for CASSYSSGGSQTQYF.

There are a few counts of this clonotype. The V call is TRBV11-2, the J call TRBJ2-1; D gene uncertain. Germline V gives CDR1 SGHAT, CDR2 FQNNGV. The CDR3 loop spans 18 amino acids. V dropped 1 base and J dropped 8 bases, with 24 bases sitting between them. This CDR3 is CASSLVTPSGPLSDEQFF. The DNA for the CDR3 is TGTGCCAGCAGCTTAGTAACCCCTTCGGGCCCCCTTTCGGATGAGCAGTTCTTC.

This clonotype was detected ten times or more. The chain carries TRBV5-1 and TRBJ2-7; possibly TRBD1 for D (5 bases). Between the trimmed V and J ends, which lost 2 bases and 7 bases, there was a span of 22 bases. CDR3 length: 16 residues. The germline V gene has CDR1 SGHRS and CDR2 YFSETQ. CDR3: CASSFGPQGMSEEQYF. CDR3 nucleotides: TGCGCCAGCAGCTTTGGGCCCCAGGGTATGTCGGAAGAGCAGTACTTC.

The rearrangement uses TRBV7-9 and TRBJ2-3; D is perhaps TRBD2 (5 bases). The germline CDR1 and CDR2 sequences are SEHNR and FQNEAQ (reference sequence). The CDR3 length is 16 residues. Trimming shortened V by 2 bases and J by 5 bases, and 17 bases separated the two germline ends. The CDR3 is CASSLIRTPPGDTQYF. The CDR3 nucleotides are TGTGCCAGCAGCTTAATCCGGACTCCCCCTGGAGATACGCAGTATTTT.

The rearrangement uses TRBV7-3 and TRBJ2-3; the match to TRBD2 covers 8 bases. Trimming removed 3 bases from V and 6 bases from J; junction bases left unmatched: 5. The CDR3 is 14 amino acids. Per germline, CDR1 SGHTA and CDR2 FQGTGA. DNA for the CDR3: TGTGCCAGCAGCTTCGGACTAGCTGGGGATACGCAGTATTTT. Protein sequence: CASSFGLAGDTQYF.

This clonotype was observed a few times. The chain links TRBV7-8 to TRBJ1-6; TRBD1 agrees at 7 bases. Germline CDR1 is SGHVS and CDR2 is FQNEAQ. There are 16 residues in the CDR3. Trimming removed 1 base from V and 7 bases from J; junction bases left unmatched: 7. The DNA of the CDR3 is TGTGCCAGCAGCTTAGATAGGGGGCTTTGGAATTCACCCCTCCACTTT. Protein: CASSLDRGLWNSPLHF.

The chain recombines TRBV6-5 with TRBJ1-5; no reliable D call. Trimming left V 2 bases short and J 4 bases short, with 9 bases between. CDR3 size: 14 residues. CDR1 MNHEY and CDR2 SVGAGI come from the germline V gene. CDR3 in amino acids: CASSYRTANQPQHF. The CDR3 nucleotides are TGTGCCAGCAGTTACCGAACAGCGAATCAGCCCCAGCATTTT.